The 30 T cell receptor beta chains below all came from one sample that was sequenced in a study of blood T cells in healthy people across ages. Through a sample-barcoded 5' primer and a J-beta primer mix, a second PCR was run for roughly 7 to 11 cycles. MiXCR, applied by TCRdb to the 5' RACE reads, yields one record per CDR3 protein. This table holds some 370,000 distinct CDR3 sequences, about 52% found once. Sequencing used blood. The receptors come from a man aged 60-69 years in good health.

This chain uses TRBV5-6 with TRBJ2-6, with D perhaps matching TRBD1 (6 bases). The germline V gene encodes CDR1 SGHDT and CDR2 YYEEEE. V gave up 3 bases and J gave up 4 bases, with 17 bases separating them. This CDR3 is built from 17 residues. Here the CDR3 reads CASSSWTASSGANVLTF. As DNA, the CDR3 is TGTGCCAGCAGCTCCTGGACAGCCTCCTCCGGGGCCAACGTCCTGACTTTC.

This clonotype was counted many times. This chain joins TRBV2 and TRBJ2-7; D may correspond to TRBD1 or TRBD2 (7 bases each). Germline V gene data show CDR1 as SNHLY and CDR2 as FYNNEI. Trimming removed 6 bases from V and 2 bases from J, with 14 bases in between. This CDR3 is 14 amino acids long. DNA of the CDR3: TGTGCCAGCAGCAGAAGCGGGACAGCCTACGAGCAGTACTTC. Its protein product is CASSRSGTAYEQYF. Full variable domain (outside the CDR3, taken from reference TRBV2 and TRBJ2-7): EPEVTQTPSHQVTQMGQEVILRCVPISNHLYFYWYRQILGQKVEFLVSFYNNEISEKSEIFDDQFSVERPDGSNFTLKIRSTKLEDSAMYFCASSRSGTAYEQYFGPGTRLTVT.

The rearrangement joins TRBV12-3 or TRBV12-4 to TRBJ1-3; 8 bases line up with TRBD1. The CDR3 runs 15 residues. V lost 7 bases and J lost 7; bases outside the gene matches: 12. CDR3: CASTKGTGVWNTIYF. The DNA for the CDR3 is TGTGCCAGCACCAAGGGGACAGGAGTTTGGAACACCATATATTTT.

The rearrangement links TRBV6-5 to TRBJ2-4, with 7 nucleotides matching TRBD1. The better agreement between TRBJ2-7 and the DNA end casts doubt on the J call. The CDR3 sequence is 11 residues long. CDR1 MNHEY and CDR2 SVGAGI come from the germline V gene. This CDR3 reads CASKTGHEQYF. The CDR3 nucleotides read TGTGCCAGCAAGACAGGGCACGAGCAGTACTTC.

Ten or more counts support this clonotype. V usage is TRBV29-1 and J usage is TRBJ2-1; 8 positions match TRBD2. The CDR3 sequence is 13 residues long. Germline V gene data show CDR1 as SQVTM and CDR2 as ANQGSEA. V gave up 8 bases and J gave up 5 bases; unmatched junction bases: 8. The CDR3 protein is CSLTSGAHNEQFF. The CDR3 coding sequence is TGCAGCCTAACTAGCGGAGCCCACAATGAGCAGTTCTTC.

This clonotype appeared a few times. The chain recombines TRBV15 with TRBJ2-1; 10 positions agree with TRBD1. V was pared by 3 bases and J by 9 bases, with 8 bases of the junction left unmatched. The CDR3 contains 15 residues. The V gene's germline CDR1 is LNHNV and CDR2 YYDKDF (reference sequence). DNA of the CDR3: TGTGCCACCAGCAGTCAGACAGGGGGCATGGGTGAGCAGTTCTTC. It encodes CATSSQTGGMGEQFF.

The J gene is TRBJ2-5, the V gene TRBV14; TRBD2 might be the D (5 bases). The germline V gene encodes CDR1 SGHDN and CDR2 FVKESK. The CDR3 is made up of 13 amino acids. The V and J ends lost 8 bases and 4 bases respectively, with 14 bases between them. CDR3 in amino acids: CASGSRVRETQYF. CDR3 nucleotides: TGTGCCAGCGGGAGCAGAGTTAGAGAGACCCAGTACTTC.

The chain recombines TRBV7-9 with TRBJ1-2; no clear D gene. Germline V gives CDR1 SEHNR, CDR2 FQNEAQ (reference sequence). The germline V and J ends were trimmed by 6 bases and 4 bases, with 9 bases remaining between them. CDR3 length equals 12 residues. CDR3: CASRSATYGYTF. The CDR3 DNA is TGTGCCAGCAGATCTGCCACCTATGGCTACACCTTC.

This clonotype was counted ten times or more. The V call is TRBV7-2, the J call TRBJ1-2; unclear D gene. V gave up 5 bases and J gave up 2 bases, with 9 bases separating them. This CDR3 is built from 13 residues. Germline assignment: CDR1 SGHTA and CDR2 FQGNSA. The CDR3 spells CASSGRSNYGYTF. The CDR3 bases are TGTGCCAGCAGCGGGCGATCCAACTATGGCTACACCTTC.

The rearrangement joins TRBV7-3 to TRBJ2-1; TRBD2 aligns across 9 bases. After removal of 5 bases from V and 5 bases from J, the junction contained 7 bases not matched to a gene. The CDR3 is made up of 15 amino acids. Germline-derived CDR1 and CDR2 are SGHTA and FQGTGA. The DNA of the CDR3 is TGTGCCAGCAGCCCCGAGGGACTAGCCAACAATGAGCAGTTCTTC. Encoded protein: CASSPEGLANNEQFF.

In this sample, this clonotype turned up a few times. This sequence joins TRBV7-9 and TRBJ2-5; D gene ambiguous. V was pared by 5 bases and J by 7 bases, with 14 bases between. This CDR3 is built from 13 residues. The V gene's germline CDR1 is SEHNR and CDR2 FQNEAQ (reference sequence). CDR3 nucleotide sequence: TGTGCCAGCAGCACAGACGGCCTGGGGACCCAGTACTTC. Its protein is CASSTDGLGTQYF.

The V and J genes are TRBV12-3 or TRBV12-4 and TRBJ2-5, with D unclear. TRBJ2-7 matches the DNA end more closely, so the J call is doubtful. The CDR3 is 12 residues long. This chain's CDR3 is CASSFTLYEQYF. In DNA, the CDR3 is TGTGCCAGCAGTTTTACCCTTTACGAGCAGTACTTC.

With regard to this clonotype: A read error may explain this, as a much larger clone is one base away. The chain is built from TRBV25-1 and TRBJ2-5; no firm D call. The CDR3 consists of 11 residues. V lost 1 base and J lost 11, with 8 bases in between. CDR1 and CDR2 from the germline V gene are MGHDK and SYGVNS. CDR3 sequence: CASSEFHEQYF. Here the CDR3 DNA reads TGTGCCAGCAGTGAATTCCATGAGCAGTACTTC.

The table lists this clonotype with a few counts. The CDR3 DNA is TGTGCCAGCAGTCGACGACAGGGTCGGAGTGAGACCCAGTACTTC. Amino acids: CASSRRQGRSETQYF. The chain has TRBV5-8 and TRBJ2-5; TRBD1 matches at 7 bases. V was clipped by 5 bases and J by 5 bases; unmatched bases: 12. CDR3 length: 15 amino acids. CDR1 and CDR2 (germline): SGHTS, YDEGEE.

This clonotype has just a few counts. One junction end disagrees with the germline gene, perhaps due to a read error. The chain joins TRBV12-3 or TRBV12-4 to TRBJ2-3, with no clear D. The CDR3 runs 13 residues. The CDR3 loop is CASSFADPDAQYF. The CDR3 DNA is TGTGCCAGCAGTTTTGCGGATCCAGATGCGCAGTATTTT.

This chain connects TRBV3-1 to TRBJ2-6; a weak D match, TRBD2 (5 bases). Trimming took off 5 bases at V and 2 bases at J, with 10 bases between the two ends. This CDR3 has 15 residues. Looked up from germline, CDR1 is LGHDT and CDR2 is YNNKEL (reference sequence). The DNA of the CDR3 is TGTGCCAGCAGCTCCTACGGGGCTGGGGCCAACGTCCTGACTTTC. Protein product: CASSSYGAGANVLTF.

This rearrangement joins TRBV7-2 to TRBJ2-3, with 7 positions matching TRBD2. The germline gives CDR1 SGHTA, CDR2 FQGNSA. Losses at the gene ends were 1 base for V and 2 bases for J; bases not matched to a gene: 9. This CDR3 has 17 residues. The CDR3 DNA is TGTGCCAGCAGCTTAGTGGTAGGCGGGGGACCCACAGATACGCAGTATTTT. The encoded protein is CASSLVVGGGPTDTQYF.

In its sample, this clonotype was seen once. This chain links TRBV30 with TRBJ2-7; D is ambiguous. Per germline, CDR1 GTSNPN and CDR2 SVGIG (reference sequence). The CDR3 totals 11 residues. The V end was cut by 5 bases, the J end by 2 bases, with 7 bases between. The CDR3 here is CAWGLAYEQYF. The CDR3, as DNA: TGTGCCTGGGGGCTAGCCTACGAGCAGTACTTC.

This chain joins TRBV6-6 and TRBJ2-7; 8 bases agree with TRBD2. Germline CDR1 MNHNY, CDR2 SVGAGI (reference sequence). The CDR3 loop spans 14 amino acids. After removal of 8 bases from V and 2 bases from J, the junction contained 8 bases not matched to a gene. CDR3 residues: CASHTGTRTYEQYF. CDR3 sequence (DNA): TGTGCCAGCCACACGGGGACTAGGACCTACGAGCAGTACTTC.

There are a few counts of this clonotype. The genes are TRBV13 and TRBJ1-1, with D tentatively TRBD1 (6 bases). CDR3 length: 13 residues. Trimming removed 5 bases at V and 8 bases at J, with 15 bases between. The germline V gene encodes CDR1 PRHDT and CDR2 FYEKMQ (reference sequence). The CDR3 spells CASSLRGRGEAFF. The CDR3 region has the DNA TGTGCCAGCAGCCTGAGGGGGAGGGGAGAAGCTTTCTTT. The entire variable domain, with the rest obtained from reference TRBV13 and TRBJ1-1, is as follows: AAGVIQSPRHLIKEKRETATLKCYPIPRHDTVYWYQQGPGQDPQFLISFYEKMQSDKGSIPDRFSAQQFSDYHSELNMSSLELGDSALYFCASSLRGRGEAFFGQGTRLTVV.

The CDR3 here is CATNREGGDEQYF. CDR3 nucleotides: TGTGCCACCAACCGGGAGGGAGGAGATGAGCAGTACTTC. The chain employs TRBV6-6 and TRBJ2-5; 8 nucleotides match TRBD2. The V and J ends lost 10 bases and 11 bases, in that order; junction bases with no gene match: 15. The CDR3 runs to 13 residues. CDR1 is MNHNY, CDR2 SVGAGI, per germline (reference sequence).

This chain joins TRBV7-2 and TRBJ2-7; D is possibly TRBD2 (5 bases). This CDR3 has 14 amino acids. With 1 base removed from V and 7 bases from J, the gap between germline ends came to 14 bases. The V gene's germline CDR1 is SGHTA and CDR2 FQGNSA. In DNA, the CDR3 is TGTGCCAGCAGCTTAGGGCCCTCGAGAGGGGAGCAGTACTTC. This encodes CASSLGPSRGEQYF.

V gene TRBV7-3 combines with J gene TRBJ2-2, with 8 bases matching TRBD1. CDR1 SGHTA and CDR2 FQGTGA come from the germline V gene. The J segment lost 7 bases and the V segment lost 3 bases, leaving 7 bases of the junction unmatched. The CDR3 runs 15 residues. CDR3 in amino acids: CASSLTGAPIGELFF. The DNA of the CDR3 is TGTGCCAGCAGCTTGACAGGGGCACCGATCGGGGAGCTGTTTTTT.

This clonotype was counted only a few times. A much bigger clone sits one base away, suggesting this may be a read error. The chain joins TRBV7-9 to TRBJ2-7; D call uncertain. CDR1 SEHNR and CDR2 FQNEAQ come from the germline V gene (reference sequence). Deletions cut 5 bases from V and 7 bases from J, with 12 bases between. The CDR3 spans 12 residues. Here the CDR3 DNA reads TGTGCCAGCAGCCCCTCCGGCAATGAGCAGTACTTC. It specifies CASSPSGNEQYF.

In its sample, this clonotype was seen a few times. In DNA form, the CDR3 reads TGCAGCGGAACAAAGTCCAATGAGCAGTTCTTC. It codes for CSGTKSNEQFF. The genes are TRBV29-1 and TRBJ2-1; D unresolved. The germline V gene has CDR1 SQVTM and CDR2 ANQGSEA. The germline V and J ends were trimmed by 7 bases and 6 bases, with 10 bases remaining between them. The CDR3 covers 11 residues.

CDR3 DNA: TGTGCCAGCAGTTTATCTAGCGTGGGTTCCTACAATGAGCAGTTCTTC. It encodes CASSLSSVGSYNEQFF. This chain uses TRBV11-2 with TRBJ2-1, with D perhaps matching TRBD2 (6 bases). Germline CDR1 is SGHAT and CDR2 is FQNNGV. Between the trimmed V and J ends, which lost 6 bases and 1 base, there was a span of 16 bases. This CDR3 is 16 amino acids long.

The V call is TRBV5-6, the J call TRBJ1-2; 11 nucleotides line up with TRBD1. In germline, CDR1 is SGHDT, CDR2 YYEEEE. CDR3 length equals 15 residues. V dropped 2 bases and J dropped 7; count of bases not matched to a gene: 7. The CDR3 is CASSLRDRGLSGYTF. The CDR3 coding sequence is TGTGCCAGCAGCTTAAGGGACAGGGGGTTAAGTGGCTACACCTTC.

The V call is TRBV3-1, the J call TRBJ2-2; 9 bases are shared with TRBD1. V dropped 4 bases and J dropped 5; count of bases not matched to a gene: 8. CDR1 is LGHDT, CDR2 YNNKEL, per germline (reference sequence). The CDR3 is 16 amino acids. The DNA of the CDR3 is TGTGCCAGCAGCCTCGGACAGGGGAGCAATACCGGGGAGCTGTTTTTT. Translating gives CASSLGQGSNTGELFF.

This clonotype was counted at least ten times. V usage is TRBV30 and J usage is TRBJ1-2, with a tentative D call TRBD1 (5 bases). The V end was cut by 4 bases, the J end by 2 bases, with 17 bases between. This CDR3 comprises 15 residues. CDR1 and CDR2 (germline): GTSNPN, SVGIG (reference sequence). Here the CDR3 DNA reads TGTGCCTGGATGTTGGGAGGGGTTGGAAACTATGGCTACACCTTC. Translation gives CAWMLGGVGNYGYTF.

The chain uses TRBV5-4 and TRBJ2-5; D gene uncertain. The germline V gene has CDR1 SGHNT and CDR2 YYREEE (reference sequence). The CDR3 runs to 13 residues. The germline V and J ends were trimmed by 4 bases and 2 bases, with 9 bases remaining between them. The CDR3 spells CASSVRRQETQYF. The CDR3 DNA sequence: TGTGCCAGCAGCGTTCGACGGCAAGAGACCCAGTACTTC.